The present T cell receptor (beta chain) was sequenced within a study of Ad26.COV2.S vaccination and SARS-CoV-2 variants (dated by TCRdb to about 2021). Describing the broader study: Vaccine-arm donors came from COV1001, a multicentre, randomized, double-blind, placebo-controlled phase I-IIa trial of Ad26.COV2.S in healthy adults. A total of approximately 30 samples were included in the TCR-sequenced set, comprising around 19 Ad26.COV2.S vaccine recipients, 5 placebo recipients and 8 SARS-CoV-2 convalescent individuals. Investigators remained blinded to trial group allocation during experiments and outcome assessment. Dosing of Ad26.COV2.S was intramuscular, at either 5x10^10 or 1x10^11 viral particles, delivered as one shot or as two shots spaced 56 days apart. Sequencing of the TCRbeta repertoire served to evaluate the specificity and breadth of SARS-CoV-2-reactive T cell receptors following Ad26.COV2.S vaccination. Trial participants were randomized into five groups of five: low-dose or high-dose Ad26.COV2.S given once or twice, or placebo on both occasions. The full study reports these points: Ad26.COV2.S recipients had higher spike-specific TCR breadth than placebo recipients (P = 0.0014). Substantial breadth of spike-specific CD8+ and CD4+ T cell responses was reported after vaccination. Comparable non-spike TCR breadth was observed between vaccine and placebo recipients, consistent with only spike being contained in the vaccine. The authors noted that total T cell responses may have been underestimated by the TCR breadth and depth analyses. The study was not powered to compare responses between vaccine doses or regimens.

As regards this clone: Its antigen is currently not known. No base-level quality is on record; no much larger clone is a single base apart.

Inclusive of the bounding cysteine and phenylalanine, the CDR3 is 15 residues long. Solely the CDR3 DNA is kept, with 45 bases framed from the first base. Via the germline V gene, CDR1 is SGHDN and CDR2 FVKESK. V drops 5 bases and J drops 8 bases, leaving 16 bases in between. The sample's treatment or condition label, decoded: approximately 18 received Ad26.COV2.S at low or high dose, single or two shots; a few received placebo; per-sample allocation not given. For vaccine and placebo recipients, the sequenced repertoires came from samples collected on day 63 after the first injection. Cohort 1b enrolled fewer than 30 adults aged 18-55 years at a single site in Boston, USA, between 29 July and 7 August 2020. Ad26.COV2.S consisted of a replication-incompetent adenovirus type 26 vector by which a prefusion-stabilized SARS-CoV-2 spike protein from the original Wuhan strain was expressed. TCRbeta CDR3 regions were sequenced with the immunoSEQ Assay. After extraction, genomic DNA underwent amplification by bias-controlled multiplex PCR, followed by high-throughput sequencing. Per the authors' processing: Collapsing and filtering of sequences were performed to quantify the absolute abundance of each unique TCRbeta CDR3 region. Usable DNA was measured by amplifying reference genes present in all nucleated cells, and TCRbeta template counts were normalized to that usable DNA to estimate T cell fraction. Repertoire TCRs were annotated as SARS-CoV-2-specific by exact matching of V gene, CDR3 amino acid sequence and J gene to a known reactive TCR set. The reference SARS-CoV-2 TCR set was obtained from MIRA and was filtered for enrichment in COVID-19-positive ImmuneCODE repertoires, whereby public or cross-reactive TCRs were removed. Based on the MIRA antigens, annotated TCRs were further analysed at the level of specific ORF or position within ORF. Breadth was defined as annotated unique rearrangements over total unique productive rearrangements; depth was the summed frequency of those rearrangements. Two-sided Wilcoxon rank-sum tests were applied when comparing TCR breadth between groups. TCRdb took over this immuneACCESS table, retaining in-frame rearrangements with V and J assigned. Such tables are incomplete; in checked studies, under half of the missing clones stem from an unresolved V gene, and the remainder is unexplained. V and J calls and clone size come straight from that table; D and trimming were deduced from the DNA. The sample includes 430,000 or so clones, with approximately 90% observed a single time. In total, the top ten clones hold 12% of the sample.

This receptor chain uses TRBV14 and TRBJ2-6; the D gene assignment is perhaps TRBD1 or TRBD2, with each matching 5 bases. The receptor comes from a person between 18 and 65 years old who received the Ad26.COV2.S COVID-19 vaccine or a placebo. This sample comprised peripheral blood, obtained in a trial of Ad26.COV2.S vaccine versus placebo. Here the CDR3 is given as CASSVRDGRPNVLTF. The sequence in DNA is TGTGCCAGCAGCGTCCGGGACGGTCGCCCCAACGTCCTGACTTTC.